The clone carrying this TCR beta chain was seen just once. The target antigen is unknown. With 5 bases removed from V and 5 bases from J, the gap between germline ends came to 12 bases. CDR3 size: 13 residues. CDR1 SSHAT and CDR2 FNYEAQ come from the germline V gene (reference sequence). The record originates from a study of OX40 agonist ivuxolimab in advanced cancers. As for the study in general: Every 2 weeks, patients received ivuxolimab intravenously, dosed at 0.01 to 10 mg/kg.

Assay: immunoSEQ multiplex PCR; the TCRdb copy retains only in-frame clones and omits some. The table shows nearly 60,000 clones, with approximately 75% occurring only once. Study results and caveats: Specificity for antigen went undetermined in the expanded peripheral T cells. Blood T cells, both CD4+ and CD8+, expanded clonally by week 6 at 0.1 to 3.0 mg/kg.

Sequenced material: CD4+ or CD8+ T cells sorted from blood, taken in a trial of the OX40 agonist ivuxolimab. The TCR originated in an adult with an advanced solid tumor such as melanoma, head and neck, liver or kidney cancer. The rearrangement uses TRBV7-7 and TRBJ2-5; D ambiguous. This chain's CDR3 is CASSPGPWETQYF. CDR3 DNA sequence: TGTGCCAGCAGCCCCGGGCCTTGGGAGACCCAGTACTTC.